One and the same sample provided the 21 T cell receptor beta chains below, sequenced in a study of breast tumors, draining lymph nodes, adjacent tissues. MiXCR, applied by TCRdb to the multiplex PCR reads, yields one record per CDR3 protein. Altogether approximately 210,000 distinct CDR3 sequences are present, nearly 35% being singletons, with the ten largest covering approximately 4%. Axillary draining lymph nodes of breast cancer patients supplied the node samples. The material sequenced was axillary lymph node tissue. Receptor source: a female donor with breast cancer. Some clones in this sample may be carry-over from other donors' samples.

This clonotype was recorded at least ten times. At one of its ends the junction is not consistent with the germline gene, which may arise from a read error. The CDR3 reads CASSSAGRNSGYTF. The CDR3 DNA sequence: TGTGCCAGCAGCTCCGCGGGCAGGAACTCTGGCTACACCTTC. The genes are TRBV7-9 and TRBJ1-2, with D unresolved. This CDR3 contains 14 residues. Germline CDR1 and CDR2: SEHNR and FQNEAQ (reference sequence).

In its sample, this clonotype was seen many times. CDR3 residues: CASSQSSTDTQYF. The CDR3, as DNA: TGTGCCAGCAGTCAGTCTAGCACAGATACGCAGTATTTT. The gene calls are TRBV4-2 and TRBJ2-3; D is unclear. The CDR3 is 13 residues long. V dropped 6 bases and J dropped 0 bases, with 7 bases sitting between them. Germline V gives CDR1 LGHNA, CDR2 YNFKEQ.

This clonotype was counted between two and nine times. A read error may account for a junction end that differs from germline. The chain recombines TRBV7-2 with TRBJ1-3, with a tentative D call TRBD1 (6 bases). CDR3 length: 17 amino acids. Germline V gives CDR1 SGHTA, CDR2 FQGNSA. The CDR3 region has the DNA TGTGCCAGCAGCTTAGATATGGGGGGCTACTCTGGAAACCCCATATATTTT. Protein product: CASSLDMGGYSGNPIYF. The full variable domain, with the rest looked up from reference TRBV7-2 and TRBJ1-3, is GAGVSQSPSNKVTEKGKDVELRCDPISGHTALYWYRQSLGQGLEFLIYFQGNSAPDKSGLPSDRFSAERTGGSVSTLTIQRTQQEDSAVYLCASSLDMGGYSGNPIYFGEGSWLTVV.

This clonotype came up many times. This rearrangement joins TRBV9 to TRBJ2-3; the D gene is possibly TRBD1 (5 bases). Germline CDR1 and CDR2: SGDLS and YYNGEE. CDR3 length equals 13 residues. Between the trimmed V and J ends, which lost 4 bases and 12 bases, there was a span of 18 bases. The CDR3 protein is CASSLTTARSQYF. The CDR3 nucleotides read TGTGCCAGCAGCCTAACGACAGCCCGATCTCAGTATTTT.

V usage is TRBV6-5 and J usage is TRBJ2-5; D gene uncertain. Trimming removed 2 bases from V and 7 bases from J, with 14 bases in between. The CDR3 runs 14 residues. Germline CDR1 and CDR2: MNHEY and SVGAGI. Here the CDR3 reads CASSYQIGSGTQYF. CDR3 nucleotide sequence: TGTGCCAGCAGTTACCAGATAGGGTCCGGGACCCAGTACTTC.

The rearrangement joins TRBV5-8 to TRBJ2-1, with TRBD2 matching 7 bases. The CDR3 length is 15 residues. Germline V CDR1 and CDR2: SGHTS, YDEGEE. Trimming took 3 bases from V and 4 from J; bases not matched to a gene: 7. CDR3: CASSSGTTLYNEQFF. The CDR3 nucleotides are TGTGCCAGCAGCTCCGGGACTACTCTATACAATGAGCAGTTCTTC. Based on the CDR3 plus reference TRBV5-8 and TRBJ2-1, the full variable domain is EAGVTQSPTHLIKTRGQQATLRCSPISGHTSVYWYQQALGLGLQFLLWYDEGEERNRGNFPPRFSGRQFPNYSSELNVNALELEDSALYLCASSSGTTLYNEQFFGPGTRLTVL.

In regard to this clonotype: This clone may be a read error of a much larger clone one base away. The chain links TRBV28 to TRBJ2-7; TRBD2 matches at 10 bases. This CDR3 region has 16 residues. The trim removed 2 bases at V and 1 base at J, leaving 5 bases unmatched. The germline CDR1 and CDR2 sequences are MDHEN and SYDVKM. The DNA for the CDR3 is TGTGCCAGCAGTTTAAGCGAACTAGCGGGATCCTACGAGCAGTACTTC. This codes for CASSLSELAGSYEQYF.

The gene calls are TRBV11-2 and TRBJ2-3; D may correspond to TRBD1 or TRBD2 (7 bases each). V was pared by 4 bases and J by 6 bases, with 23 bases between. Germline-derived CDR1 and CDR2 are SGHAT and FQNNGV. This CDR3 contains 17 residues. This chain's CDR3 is CASSSNRGSGDHDTQYF. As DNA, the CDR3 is TGTGCCAGCAGCTCAAACAGGGGCAGCGGGGATCACGATACGCAGTATTTT.

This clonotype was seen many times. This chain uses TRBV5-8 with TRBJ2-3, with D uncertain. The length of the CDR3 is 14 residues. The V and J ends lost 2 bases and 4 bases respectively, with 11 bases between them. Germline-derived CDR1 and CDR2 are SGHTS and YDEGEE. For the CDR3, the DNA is TGTGCCAGCAGCTTCGAATACAGTCCAGATACGCAGTATTTT. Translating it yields CASSFEYSPDTQYF.

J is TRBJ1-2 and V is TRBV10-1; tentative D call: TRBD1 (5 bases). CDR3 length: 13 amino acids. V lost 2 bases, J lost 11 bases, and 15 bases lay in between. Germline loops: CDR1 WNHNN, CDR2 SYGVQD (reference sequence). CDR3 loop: CASSEGAAGGYTF. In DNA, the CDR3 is TGCGCCAGCAGTGAGGGGGCAGCAGGTGGATACACCTTC.

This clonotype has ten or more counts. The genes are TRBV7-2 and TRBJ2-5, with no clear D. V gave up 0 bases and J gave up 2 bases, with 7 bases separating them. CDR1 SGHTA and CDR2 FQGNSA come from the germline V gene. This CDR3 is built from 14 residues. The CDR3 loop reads CASSLALTQETQYF. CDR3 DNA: TGTGCCAGCAGCTTAGCTCTGACTCAAGAGACCCAGTACTTC. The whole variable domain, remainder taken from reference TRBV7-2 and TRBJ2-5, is GAGVSQSPSNKVTEKGKDVELRCDPISGHTALYWYRQSLGQGLEFLIYFQGNSAPDKSGLPSDRFSAERTGGSVSTLTIQRTQQEDSAVYLCASSLALTQETQYFGPGTRLLVL.

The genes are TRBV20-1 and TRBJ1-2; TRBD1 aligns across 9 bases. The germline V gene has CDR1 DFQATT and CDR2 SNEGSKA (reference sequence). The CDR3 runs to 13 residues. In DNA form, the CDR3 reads TGCAGCTTGGACAGGGGTGAGATCTATGGCTACACCTTC. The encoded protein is CSLDRGEIYGYTF.

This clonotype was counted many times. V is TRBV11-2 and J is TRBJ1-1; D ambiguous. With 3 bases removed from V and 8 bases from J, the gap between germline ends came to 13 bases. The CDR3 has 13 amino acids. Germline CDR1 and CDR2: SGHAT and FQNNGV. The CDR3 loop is CASSLRVGLEAFF. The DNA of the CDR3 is TGTGCCAGCAGCTTGAGGGTGGGATTAGAAGCTTTCTTT. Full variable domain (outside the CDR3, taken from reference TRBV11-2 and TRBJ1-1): EAGVAQSPRYKIIEKRQSVAFWCNPISGHATLYWYQQILGQGPKLLIQFQNNGVVDDSQLPKDRFSAERLKGVDSTLKIQPAKLEDSAVYLCASSLRVGLEAFFGQGTRLTVV.

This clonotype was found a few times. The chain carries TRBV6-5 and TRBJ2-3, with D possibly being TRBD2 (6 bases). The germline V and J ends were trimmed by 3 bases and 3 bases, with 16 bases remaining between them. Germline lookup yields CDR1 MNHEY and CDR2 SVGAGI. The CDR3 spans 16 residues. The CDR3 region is CASSYTAGTGTDTQYF. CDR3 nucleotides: TGTGCCAGCAGTTATACGGCGGGAACGGGGACAGATACGCAGTATTTT.

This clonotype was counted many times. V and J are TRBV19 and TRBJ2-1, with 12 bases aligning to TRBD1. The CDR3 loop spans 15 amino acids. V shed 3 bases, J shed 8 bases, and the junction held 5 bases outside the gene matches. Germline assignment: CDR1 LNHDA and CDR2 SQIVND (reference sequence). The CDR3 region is CASSIGTGGLHEQFF. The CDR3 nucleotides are TGTGCCAGTAGTATCGGGACAGGGGGCTTACATGAGCAGTTCTTC.

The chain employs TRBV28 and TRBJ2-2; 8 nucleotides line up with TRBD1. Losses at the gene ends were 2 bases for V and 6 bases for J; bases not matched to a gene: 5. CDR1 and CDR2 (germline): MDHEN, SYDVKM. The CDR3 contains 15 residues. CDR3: CASSLIRGLAGELFF. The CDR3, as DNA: TGTGCCAGCAGTTTAATCAGGGGGCTGGCCGGGGAGCTGTTTTTT.

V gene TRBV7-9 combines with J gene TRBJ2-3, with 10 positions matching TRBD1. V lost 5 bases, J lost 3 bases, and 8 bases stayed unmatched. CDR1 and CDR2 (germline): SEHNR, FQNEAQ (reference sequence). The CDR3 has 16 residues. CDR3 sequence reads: CASSRDRGQGTDTQYF. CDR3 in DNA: TGTGCCAGCAGCCGAGACAGGGGGCAAGGAACAGATACGCAGTATTTT.

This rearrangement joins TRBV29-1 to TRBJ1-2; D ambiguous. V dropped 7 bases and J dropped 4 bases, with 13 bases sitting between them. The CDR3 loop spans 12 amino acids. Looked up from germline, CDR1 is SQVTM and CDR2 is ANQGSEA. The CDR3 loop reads CSAKDGLYGYTF. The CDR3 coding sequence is TGCAGCGCCAAAGACGGACTCTATGGCTACACCTTC. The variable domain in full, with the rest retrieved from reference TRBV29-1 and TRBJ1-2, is SAVISQKPSRDICQRGTSLTIQCQVDSQVTMMFWYRQQPGQSLTLIATANQGSEATYESGFVIDKFPISRPNLTFSTLTVSNMSPEDSSIYLCSAKDGLYGYTFGSGTRLTVV.

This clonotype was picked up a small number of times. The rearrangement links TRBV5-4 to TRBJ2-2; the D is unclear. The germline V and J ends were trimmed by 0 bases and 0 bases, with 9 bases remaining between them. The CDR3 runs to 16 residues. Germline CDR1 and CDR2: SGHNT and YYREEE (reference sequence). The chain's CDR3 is CASSLDPGSNTGELFF. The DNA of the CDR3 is TGTGCCAGCAGCTTGGATCCGGGTTCGAACACCGGGGAGCTGTTTTTT.

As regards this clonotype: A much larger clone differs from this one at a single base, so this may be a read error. CDR3 residues: CSARGRVGWEQFF. In nucleotides, the CDR3 is TGCAGTGCTAGAGGACGGGTAGGGTGGGAGCAGTTCTTC. J is TRBJ2-1 and V is TRBV20-1; D gene ambiguous. There are 13 residues in the CDR3. Germline V CDR1 and CDR2: DFQATT, SNEGSKA (reference sequence). V lost 1 base to trimming and J lost 10 bases, with 14 bases between them.

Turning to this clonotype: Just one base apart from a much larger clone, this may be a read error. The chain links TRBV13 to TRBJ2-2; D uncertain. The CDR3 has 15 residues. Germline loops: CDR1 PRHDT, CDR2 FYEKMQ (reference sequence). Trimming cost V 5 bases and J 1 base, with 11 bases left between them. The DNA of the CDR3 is TGTGCCAGCAGCCGTCGGACGGTGAACACCGGGGAGCTGTTTTTT. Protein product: CASSRRTVNTGELFF.